Sequencing of this TCR beta chain was carried out in a study of blood T cell repertoires in COVID-19 (dated by TCRdb to the early 2020s). For the study in its entirety: Samples from collaborators originated in the United States, Italy and Spain and spanned both the acute and convalescent phases of COVID-19. The prospective study material was composed of cDNA or gDNA derived from T cells, B-cell-depleted T cells, or PBMCs. Deeply sampled blood TCRbeta repertoires from subjects exposed to, actively infected with, or recovered from COVID-19 were included in the dataset. The repertoires were released in a freely available public database intended as a resource for research on the immune response to SARS-CoV-2. Samples were obtained from the ongoing ImmuneRACE study (first 160 participants) and from 1,000 to 1,500 subjects provided by 6 global collaborators. Sample metadata almost always included a de-identified subject ID, COVID-19 status, age in years and sex. Where HLA class I and class II types were available, the types were taken from metadata supplied by the sample provider, not from assay-based typing.

What the research found in general, with its limitations: The amount of clinical and demographic metadata varied by source and participant and was provided uncurated.

V is cut by 5 bases and J by 0 bases, and the space between the germline ends is 17 bases. According to the germline V gene (reference sequence), CDR1 reads SEHNR and CDR2 reads FQNEAQ. From the cysteine up to the phenylalanine, the CDR3 has a length of 17 residues. Only the CDR3 region is kept as DNA, spanning 51 bases read in frame from base 1. As to this clone: Its antigen is not yet known. Base quality data are lacking; no much larger clone is found one base away.

Each collaborating institution followed its own protocols to collect whole blood in K2EDTA tubes. For TCRbeta analysis, collaborators shipped samples in one of three forms: frozen whole blood, isolated PBMCs, or DNA extracted from either of those sample types. TCRbeta CDR3 regions were amplified from genomic DNA using the immunoSEQ Assay, a bias-controlled multiplex PCR. The published analysis was carried out like this. Nucleated cell counts per sample were estimated from amplification of reference gene primers within the assay. Sequence reads were collapsed and filtered to measure the absolute abundance of every unique TCRbeta CDR3 rearrangement. For each sample, productive Simpson clonality was calculated as the square root of Simpson's diversity index over productive rearrangements. Held by TCRdb, this immuneACCESS table contains in-frame sequences only and omits some clones. Under half of the omission traces to an unresolved V gene where checked; the cause of the rest is unknown. The V and J calls and clone size come from that table; D and trimming were worked out from the DNA. This sample holds some 48,000 clones; under 90% were observed only once. The ten largest clones add up to over 4.5% of the sample.

The material sequenced was peripheral blood. The TCR was taken from an older woman with acute or convalescent COVID-19. The chain is assembled from TRBV7-9 and TRBJ1-3, and possibly TRBD1, on 6 matching bases. The CDR3 protein is CASSTVTGIHSGNTIYF. The bases read TGTGCCAGCAGCACTGTTACAGGGATCCACTCTGGAAACACCATATATTTT.